The 27 T cell receptor beta chains in this list originate from one sample, sequenced in a study of regulatory T cells. The antigens these receptors bind are not known. Study-level points and caveats: In CD3G-deficient patients, conventional CD4+ T cells were enriched for hydrophobic CDR3 residues at positions 6 and 7.

Amplification used 52 TRBV primers and 13 TRBJ primers. The repertoire was sequenced with immunoSEQ multiplex PCR; TCRdb's copy has only in-frame clones and lacks some. The table has more than 15,000 clones, more than 65% seen once; the top ten hold around 7.8%. Material for sequencing was conventional CD4+ T cells sorted from blood. The source is a person aged 25 to 39 with CD3G deficiency.

The rearrangement links TRBV5-1 to TRBJ1-1; possible D gene TRBD1, 5 bases. V gave up 1 base and J gave up 7 bases, with 17 bases separating them. The CDR3 extends over 15 amino acids. Germline CDR1 reads SGHRS; CDR2 reads YFSETQ. In nucleotides, the CDR3 is TGCGCCAGCAGCTTGTGGGGGAACGCGCCGTTTGAAGCTTTCTTT. Protein sequence: CASSLWGNAPFEAFF.

The chain recombines TRBV6-1 with TRBJ1-1; possible D gene TRBD1, 6 bases. This CDR3 is built from 14 residues. Germline loops: CDR1 MNHNS, CDR2 SASEGT. V was trimmed by 2 bases and J by 5 bases, leaving 12 bases between them. CDR3 sequence reads: CASSEPGGRTEAFF. Written as DNA, the CDR3 is TGTGCCAGCAGTGAACCTGGGGGCAGAACTGAAGCTTTCTTT.

V usage is TRBV7-2 and J usage is TRBJ2-7; 9 nucleotides align to TRBD2. V dropped 0 bases and J dropped 5; count of bases not matched to a gene: 8. The CDR3 contains 16 residues. Germline CDR1 and CDR2: SGHTA and FQGNSA. The CDR3 sequence: CASSLAWAGGRNEQYF. The CDR3 region has the DNA TGTGCCAGCAGCTTAGCGTGGGCGGGGGGGCGCAACGAGCAGTACTTC.

The chain carries TRBV6-6 and TRBJ1-1; D is unclear. The CDR3 runs to 12 residues. CDR1 is MNHNY, CDR2 SVGAGI, per germline (reference sequence). Trimming shortened V by 4 bases and J by 8 bases, and 11 bases separated the two germline ends. CDR3 DNA: TGTGCCAGCAGTTTAGGGTCCCGCGAAGCTTTCTTT. Translating it yields CASSLGSREAFF.

The CDR3: CASSYPDRANEQFF. CDR3 sequence (DNA): TGTGCCAGCAGTTACCCGGACAGGGCCAATGAGCAGTTCTTC. The V call is TRBV28, the J call TRBJ2-1; TRBD1 matches 8 bases. The CDR3 has 14 amino acids. Germline loops: CDR1 MDHEN, CDR2 SYDVKM. V lost 4 bases to trimming and J lost 6 bases; unmatched junction nucleotides: 5.

This chain joins TRBV5-1 and TRBJ2-2; 10 bases agree with TRBD1. V lost 4 bases, J lost 5 bases, and 5 bases stayed unmatched. Germline CDR1 reads SGHRS; CDR2 reads YFSETQ. This CDR3 region has 15 residues. This chain's CDR3 is CASSRPGQGTGELFF. CDR3 DNA: TGCGCCAGCAGCCGTCCGGGACAGGGGACCGGGGAGCTGTTTTTT.

The chain uses TRBV7-8 and TRBJ2-4, with TRBD1 identical over 7 bases. This CDR3 has 13 amino acids. V was clipped by 1 base and J by 14 bases; unmatched bases: 8. Germline V gene data show CDR1 as SGHVS and CDR2 as FQNEAQ. In DNA form, the CDR3 reads TGTGCCAGCAGCTTAGGGGTGAAGGACAGGAAGTACTTC. This gives the protein CASSLGVKDRKYF.

This CDR3 is CASSLGGRMNTEAFF. The CDR3 coding sequence is TGTGCCAGCAGTTTGGGAGGGCGAATGAACACTGAAGCTTTCTTT. The chain has TRBV28 and TRBJ1-1; the D is unclear. Trimming stripped 3 bases from V and 0 bases from J, with 11 bases between. CDR3 size: 15 residues. The V gene's germline CDR1 is MDHEN and CDR2 SYDVKM.

This clone has just one count. The V and J genes are TRBV18 and TRBJ1-2; no clear D gene. This CDR3 has 14 amino acids. The V gene's germline CDR1 is KGHSH and CDR2 LQKENI. V was clipped by 5 bases and J by 4 bases, with 14 bases between them. The CDR3 DNA sequence: TGTGCCAGCTCATCATATGACCGGGGCTATGGCTACACCTTC. Amino acid sequence: CASSSYDRGYGYTF.

The chain employs TRBV6-1 and TRBJ1-1, with unresolved D. The germline V and J ends were trimmed by 4 bases and 11 bases, with 14 bases remaining between them. There are 12 residues in the CDR3. CDR1 is MNHNS, CDR2 SASEGT, per germline. This CDR3 is CASSVPGSRAFF. The DNA of the CDR3 is TGTGCCAGCAGTGTACCCGGATCGAGGGCTTTCTTT.

The chain links TRBV21-1 to TRBJ2-3. TRBV21-1 is tagged as a pseudogene. This CDR3 has 10 amino acids. The CDR3, as DNA: TGTGCCAGAGGGCTAGATACGCAGTATTTT. This gives the protein CARGLDTQYF.

The CDR3 DNA reads as TGTGCCAGCAGGGCGAATGACAGGACCTATGGCTACACCTTC. Its protein is CASRANDRTYGYTF. The chain couples TRBV28 to TRBJ1-2; a possible D gene is TRBD1 (6 bases). Trimming removed 6 bases from V and 4 bases from J, with 15 bases in between. This CDR3 has 14 amino acids. In germline, CDR1 is MDHEN, CDR2 SYDVKM.

In this sample, this clone turned up once. The chain combines TRBV11-2 with TRBJ2-6; no firm D call. In germline, CDR1 is SGHAT, CDR2 FQNNGV. V was shortened by 4 bases and J by 0 bases, with 10 bases between the two germline ends. CDR3 length equals 16 residues. CDR3 in amino acids: CASSSVRASGANVLTF. CDR3 bases: TGTGCCAGCAGCTCCGTTAGAGCCTCTGGGGCCAACGTCCTGACTTTC.

V is TRBV6-5 and J is TRBJ1-4; D is undetermined. The germline CDR1 and CDR2 sequences are MNHEY and SVGAGI. V lost 0 bases and J lost 7, with 6 bases in between. The CDR3 length is 13 residues. CDR3 bases: TGTGCCAGCAGTTACTCGGGCGGTGAAAAACTGTTTTTT. Its protein product is CASSYSGGEKLFF.

The gene calls are TRBV18 and TRBJ2-1, with 7 bases lining up with TRBD2. Looked up from germline, CDR1 is KGHSH and CDR2 is LQKENI. This CDR3 is 16 amino acids long. V gave up 3 bases and J gave up 2 bases; unmatched junction bases: 7. The chain's CDR3 is CASSPYSGLPYNEQFF. DNA of the CDR3: TGTGCCAGCTCACCCTATTCGGGACTACCCTACAATGAGCAGTTCTTC.

The chain carries TRBV6-1 and TRBJ2-5, with 8 bases that match TRBD1. TRBJ2-7 matches the DNA end more closely, so the J call is doubtful. Germline V gene data show CDR1 as MNHNS and CDR2 as SASEGT. This CDR3 comprises 14 residues. The CDR3 region is CASSERTGTYEQYF. CDR3 nucleotides: TGTGCCAGCAGTGAAAGGACAGGGACCTACGAGCAGTACTTC.

The chain uses TRBV6-6 and TRBJ2-6; D uncertain. The CDR3 contains 16 residues. In germline, CDR1 is MNHNY, CDR2 SVGAGI (reference sequence). V lost 6 bases and J 0 bases, leaving 12 bases between the germline ends. CDR3 amino acids: CASSTRKSSGANVLTF. CDR3 in DNA: TGTGCCAGCAGCACCCGTAAAAGCTCTGGGGCCAACGTCCTGACTTTC.

The chain uses TRBV6-1 and TRBJ1-5, with D possibly being TRBD1 (6 bases). Germline V gives CDR1 MNHNS, CDR2 SASEGT. Trimming shortened V by 5 bases and J by 5 bases, and 16 bases separated the two germline ends. The CDR3 contains 15 residues. CDR3 loop: CASSSRGRRDQPQHF. CDR3 coding DNA: TGTGCCAGCAGTAGCCGGGGGCGGCGAGATCAGCCCCAGCATTTT.

This rearrangement joins TRBV10-3 to TRBJ2-7; 7 bases are shared with TRBD2. Germline loops: CDR1 ENHRY, CDR2 SYGVKD. CDR3 size: 13 residues. The J segment lost 4 bases and the V segment lost 10 bases, leaving 10 bases of the junction unmatched. This CDR3 is CATGPGLKYEQYF. DNA of the CDR3: TGTGCCACCGGACCGGGACTAAAATACGAGCAGTACTTC.

The chain couples TRBV10-2 to TRBJ1-1; TRBD1 aligns across 8 bases. The ends lost 6 bases at V and 0 bases at J; junction bases unmatched: 6. The length of the CDR3 is 15 residues. CDR1 is WSHSY and CDR2 is SAAADI in the germline V gene. The CDR3 DNA sequence: TGCGCCAGCAGACGGACAGGGCGCTTGAACACTGAAGCTTTCTTT. Translation gives CASRRTGRLNTEAFF.

This clone appeared a single time. This chain uses TRBV21-1 with TRBJ2-1; the DNA was not compared with TRBD1, the D call given in the table. TRBV21-1 is shown as a pseudogene. This CDR3 has 17 residues. The DNA of the CDR3 is TGTGCCAGCAGCAAAGAACGTCGGGACAGGGAGAATTATGAGCAGTTCTTC. It is translated as CASSKERRDRENYEQFF.

This chain uses TRBV27 with TRBJ1-1; D is unclear. The CDR3 is 13 residues long. Trimming took off 7 bases at V and 3 bases at J, with 12 bases between the two ends. Germline assignment: CDR1 MNHEY and CDR2 SMNVEV (reference sequence). Here the CDR3 DNA reads TGTGCCAGCAAAAGGAGGGTAGACACTGAAGCTTTCTTT. Protein: CASKRRVDTEAFF.

In its sample, this clone was seen once. The chain joins TRBV19 to TRBJ1-1; D might be TRBD1 (6 bases). Trimming removed 5 bases from V and 5 bases from J, with 12 bases in between. CDR1 LNHDA and CDR2 SQIVND come from the germline V gene (reference sequence). This CDR3 is 13 amino acids long. The CDR3 DNA follows: TGTGCCAGTAGTCGCCAGGGGCGGACTGAAGCTTTCTTT. Its protein product is CASSRQGRTEAFF.

This clone was seen only once. This chain joins TRBV7-9 and TRBJ2-1, with 8 bases lining up with TRBD1. Trimming at V came to 8 bases and at J to 9 bases, leaving 3 bases not matched to a gene. CDR3 length: 11 amino acids. Germline loops: CDR1 SEHNR, CDR2 FQNEAQ (reference sequence). Written as DNA, the CDR3 is TGTGCCAGCGGACAGGGAGGTGAGCAGTTCTTC. Translated, it gives CASGQGGEQFF.

The gene calls are TRBV6-6 and TRBJ2-1, with 7 bases identical to TRBD2. The J segment lost 9 bases and the V segment lost 6 bases, leaving 14 bases of the junction unmatched. The CDR3 is made up of 15 amino acids. Germline V gives CDR1 MNHNY, CDR2 SVGAGI (reference sequence). DNA for the CDR3: TGTGCCAGCAGCCGGGACTACCAGGGTCGGGGTGAGCAGTTCTTC. Residues: CASSRDYQGRGEQFF.

The sample holds one count of this clone. The V and J genes are TRBV6-6 and TRBJ1-1, with D perhaps matching TRBD1 (5 bases). Trimming took off 6 bases at V and 4 bases at J, with 12 bases between the two ends. From germline, CDR1 is MNHNY and CDR2 SVGAGI (reference sequence). The CDR3 consists of 13 residues. The CDR3 nucleotides are TGTGCCAGCAGGAGGGGTCTGGGCACTGAAGCTTTCTTT. Translated: CASRRGLGTEAFF.

The chain has TRBV7-6 and TRBJ2-2; D remains unclear. V was shortened by 5 bases and J by 5 bases, with 6 bases between the two germline ends. Germline loops: CDR1 SGHVS, CDR2 FNYEAQ. The CDR3 is 12 amino acids. CDR3: CASSELTGELFF. The CDR3 nucleotides are TGTGCCAGCAGCGAGTTAACCGGGGAGCTGTTTTTT.